The rows below give T cell receptor beta chains drawn from one sample of a study of cytomegalovirus exposure and HLA in healthy donors. Here immunoSEQ multiplex PCR was the method, and the copy in TCRdb shows in-frame clones only, minus some. The data contain fewer than 100,000 clones, approximately 72% of them singletons. Material: PBMCs. Every receptor here comes from a woman aged 40 to 50 in good health and CMV-seropositive. The CDR3 runs from the conserved cysteine through the conserved F or W. D genes are given only for firm matches. Some rows have no size entry. The others give once, few or many, or a class for an expanded clone.

v_call	j_call	d_call	clone_size	cdr3_aa	cdr3_nt
TRBV5-5	TRBJ1-1	NA	NA	CASSLVGTLNTEAFF	TGTGCCAGCAGCTTGGTGGGGACACTGAACACTGAAGCTTTCTTT
TRBV5-4	TRBJ2-1	TRBD1	NA	CASSFQGARDEQFF	TGTGCCAGCAGCTTTCAGGGGGCGCGGGATGAGCAGTTCTTC
TRBV19	TRBJ1-2	TRBD1	NA	CASTDRGHYGYTF	TGTGCCAGTACCGACAGGGGGCACTATGGCTACACCTTC
TRBV28	TRBJ1-5	TRBD1	NA	CASSGQGARVYSNQPQHF	TGTGCCAGCAGTGGCCAGGGGGCCCGTGTATATAGCAATCAGCCCCAGCATTTT
TRBV6-1	TRBJ2-1	TRBD2	NA	CASSQEAGGYNEQFF	TGTGCCAGCAGTCAGGAAGCGGGAGGCTACAATGAGCAGTTCTTC
TRBV9	TRBJ2-7	TRBD2	NA	CASSGLAGGPSGEQYF	TGTGCCAGCAGCGGGCTAGCGGGAGGGCCCTCGGGGGAGCAGTACTTC
TRBV15	TRBJ1-2	NA	NA	CATKRGTPGPFQANYGYTF	TGTGCCACCAAGCGGGGGACGCCAGGACCCTTTCAAGCTAACTATGGCTACACCTTC
TRBV28	TRBJ1-1	NA	NA	CASSLDPTLNTEAFF	TGTGCCAGCAGTTTAGATCCCACATTGAACACTGAAGCTTTCTTT
TRBV10-1	TRBJ1-4	TRBD1	NA	CASSSGQGEKLFF	TGCGCCAGCAGCTCGGGACAGGGTGAAAAACTGTTTTTT
TRBV6-1	TRBJ1-4	TRBD1	NA	CASRDRGREKLFF	TGTGCCAGCAGAGACAGGGGGCGGGAAAAACTGTTTTTT
TRBV28	TRBJ1-2	TRBD1	NA	CASSFLEGQGDNYGYIF	TGTGCCAGCAGTTTCCTTGAGGGACAGGGAGATAACTATGGCTACATCTTC
TRBV2	TRBJ1-4	TRBD1	NA	CASSEGKGTGAEKLFF	TGTGCCAGCAGTGAGGGCAAGGGGACAGGGGCTGAAAAACTGTTTTTT
TRBV2	TRBJ1-2	TRBD1	NA	CASRDRDYGYTF	TGTGCCAGCAGGGACAGGGACTATGGCTACACCTTC
TRBV30	TRBJ1-5	TRBD1	few	CAWSVRGQGGQPQHF	TGTGCCTGGAGTGTCAGGGGACAGGGTGGTCAGCCCCAGCATTTT
TRBV6-6	TRBJ1-6	NA	once	CASRMLGQSNSPLHF	TGTGCCAGCAGAATGCTCGGACAGTCTAATTCACCCCTCCACTTT
TRBV5-1	TRBJ1-1	NA	NA	CASSKTFLNTEAFF	TGCGCCAGCAGCAAGACATTCTTGAACACTGAAGCTTTCTTT
TRBV5-1	TRBJ2-6	TRBD1	few	CASSEQTGANSGANVLTF	TGCGCCAGCAGCGAACAGACAGGGGCCAACTCTGGGGCCAACGTCCTGACTTTC
TRBV18	TRBJ1-2	TRBD1	NA	CASSPPEQGPGYTF	TGTGCCAGCTCACCTCCGGAACAGGGGCCTGGCTACACCTTC
TRBV11-2	TRBJ2-7	TRBD2	NA	CASSWVGLAGLRPWREQYF	TGTGCCAGCAGCTGGGTCGGACTAGCGGGGTTAAGGCCCTGGCGGGAGCAGTACTTC
TRBV4-1	TRBJ2-3	TRBD1	NA	CASSRAGTGVSDTQYF	TGCGCCAGCAGCCGAGCCGGGACAGGGGTATCGGATACGCAGTATTTT
TRBV2	TRBJ2-7	NA	NA	CASGPAGEQYF	TGTGCCAGCGGGCCCGCCGGCGAGCAGTACTTC
TRBV9	TRBJ2-5	TRBD2	once	CASRLAVWKTQYF	TGTGCCAGCAGGCTAGCGGTGTGGAAGACCCAGTACTTC
TRBV11-2	TRBJ2-7	TRBD1	few	CASRGATGTGGAYEQYF	TGTGCCAGCAGGGGAGCAACCGGGACAGGGGGCGCCTACGAGCAGTACTTC
TRBV4-1	TRBJ1-4	TRBD1	NA	CASSQAGRGNEKLFF	TGCGCCAGCAGCCAAGCGGGCAGGGGGAATGAAAAACTGTTTTTT
TRBV7-2	TRBJ1-5	NA	NA	CASRKGVDNQPQHF	TGTGCCAGCAGGAAAGGGGTAGACAATCAGCCCCAGCATTTT
TRBV15	TRBJ2-5	TRBD2	few	CATSKLSGRTQETQYF	TGTGCCACCAGCAAACTTAGCGGGAGGACCCAAGAGACCCAGTACTTC
TRBV5-1	TRBJ2-1	NA	NA	CASSLDPAGLNEQFF	TGCGCCAGCAGCTTGGATCCGGCGGGTTTAAATGAGCAGTTCTTC
TRBV6-6	TRBJ2-1	TRBD2	NA	CASSYGWASGNNEQFF	TGTGCCAGCAGTTACGGATGGGCTAGCGGCAACAATGAGCAGTTCTTC
TRBV10-3	TRBJ2-7	TRBD2	NA	CAISEVGGGYEQYF	TGTGCCATCAGTGAAGTCGGCGGGGGTTACGAGCAGTACTTC
TRBV9	TRBJ2-2	NA	NA	CASSVRQTNTGELFF	TGTGCCAGCAGCGTACGACAGACGAACACCGGGGAGCTGTTTTTT
TRBV2	TRBJ1-1	NA	NA	CASSFRRLAFF	TGTGCCAGCAGCTTTCGGCGGTTGGCTTTCTTT
TRBV19	TRBJ2-1	TRBD2	NA	CASKNSAGTSGSSYNEQFF	TGTGCCAGTAAGAATTCTGCCGGGACTAGCGGAAGCTCCTACAATGAGCAGTTCTTC
TRBV4-1	TRBJ2-5	TRBD2	NA	CASSQAEGGGRREETQYF	TGCGCCAGCAGCCAAGCCGAGGGCGGCGGGAGAAGGGAAGAGACCCAGTACTTC
TRBV15	TRBJ2-1	NA	NA	CATSRVWRDNEQFF	TGTGCCACCAGCAGAGTTTGGAGGGACAATGAGCAGTTCTTC
TRBV28	TRBJ2-7	NA	NA	CASRGTGTRRAEQYF	TGTGCCAGCAGGGGTACCGGGACAAGGCGGGCCGAGCAGTACTTC
TRBV4-2	TRBJ1-2	TRBD1	NA	CASSLQGANGYTF	TGTGCCAGCAGCCTACAGGGGGCCAATGGCTACACCTTC
TRBV19	TRBJ2-5	TRBD1	once	CASTGQGAETQYF	TGTGCCAGTACCGGACAGGGGGCGGAGACCCAGTACTTC
TRBV10-1	TRBJ2-7	NA	NA	CASTRHGQYF	TGCGCCAGCACCCGACACGGGCAGTACTTC
TRBV7-7	TRBJ2-5	NA	NA	CASSFGGSTDGETQYF	TGTGCTAGCAGCTTCGGGGGTAGTACGGATGGAGAGACCCAGTACTTC
TRBV11-2	TRBJ2-7	NA	NA	CASSPTPLYEQYF	TGTGCCAGCAGCCCTACCCCTCTTTACGAGCAGTACTTC
TRBV11-3	TRBJ2-1	NA	NA	CASSLEGVWGGNYNEQFF	TGTGCCAGCAGCTTAGAGGGGGTATGGGGAGGTAACTACAATGAGCAGTTCTTC
TRBV19	TRBJ2-1	TRBD2	once	CASSIGETLAGVYYNEQFF	TGTGCCAGTAGTATAGGGGAAACACTAGCGGGTGTCTACTACAATGAGCAGTTCTTC
TRBV30	TRBJ1-2	NA	NA	CAWSGGGGYGYTF	TGTGCCTGGAGCGGCGGGGGGGGCTATGGCTACACCTTC
TRBV13	TRBJ2-5	NA	NA	CASSLEGHSLRVETQYF	TGTGCCAGCAGCTTAGAGGGTCATTCCTTGCGGGTGGAGACCCAGTACTTC
TRBV29-1	TRBJ2-3	TRBD2	NA	CSVTDGLAAQYF	TGCAGCGTTACCGATGGACTAGCGGCGCAGTATTTT
TRBV27	TRBJ2-7	TRBD2	NA	CASSLAGDAPYEQYF	TGTGCCAGCAGTTTAGCGGGAGACGCGCCCTACGAGCAGTACTTC
TRBV2	TRBJ2-7	NA	NA	CAGRNRDRSYEQYF	TGTGCCGGTAGAAACAGGGATCGTTCCTACGAGCAGTACTTC
TRBV10-3	TRBJ2-1	TRBD2	NA	CAILTGTSSSHNEQFF	TGTGCCATCCTGACCGGGACTAGCAGTAGTCACAATGAGCAGTTCTTC
TRBV29-1	TRBJ1-5	NA	few	CSVGEGDQPQHF	TGCAGCGTTGGGGAGGGGGATCAGCCCCAGCATTTT
TRBV7-2	TRBJ2-7	TRBD2	NA	CASSFGTSVYEQYF	TGTGCCAGCAGCTTCGGGACTAGCGTCTACGAGCAGTACTTC
TRBV29-1	TRBJ2-7	NA	NA	CSVVEGGRYEQYF	TGCAGCGTTGTGGAGGGGGGGCGCTACGAGCAGTACTTC
TRBV11-1	TRBJ2-3	NA	NA	CASSSGEGSDTQYF	TGTGCCAGCAGCTCAGGGGAGGGGTCAGATACGCAGTATTTT
TRBV6-1	TRBJ2-7	TRBD2	NA	CASSGAGGPYEQYF	TGTGCCAGCAGTGGAGCGGGAGGGCCCTACGAGCAGTACTTC
TRBV4-2	TRBJ2-5	TRBD2	NA	CASSQYLAGPETQYF	TGTGCCAGCAGCCAATATTTAGCGGGTCCAGAGACCCAGTACTTC
TRBV5-1	TRBJ1-1	TRBD1	NA	CASSLIGQVGSDTEAFF	TGCGCCAGCAGCTTGATAGGACAGGTCGGTTCGGACACTGAAGCTTTCTTT
TRBV9	TRBJ2-1	TRBD2	NA	CASSVISGSSGEQFF	TGTGCCAGCAGCGTAATTAGCGGGAGTTCGGGTGAGCAGTTCTTC
TRBV7-8	TRBJ2-7	TRBD1	NA	CASSGRTGKNYEQYF	TGTGCCAGCAGCGGCAGGACAGGGAAAAACTACGAGCAGTACTTC
TRBV4-2	TRBJ1-5	NA	once	CASSQGGGGPGPQHF	TGTGCCAGCAGCCAAGGCGGGGGGGGACCAGGGCCCCAGCATTTT
TRBV27	TRBJ2-1	TRBD1	NA	CASSSRTGRSYNEQFF	TGTGCCAGCAGTTCCCGGACAGGGCGGTCCTACAATGAGCAGTTCTTC
TRBV7-9	TRBJ2-5	NA	NA	CASSPAGHQETQYF	TGTGCCAGCAGCCCGGCAGGGCACCAAGAGACCCAGTACTTC